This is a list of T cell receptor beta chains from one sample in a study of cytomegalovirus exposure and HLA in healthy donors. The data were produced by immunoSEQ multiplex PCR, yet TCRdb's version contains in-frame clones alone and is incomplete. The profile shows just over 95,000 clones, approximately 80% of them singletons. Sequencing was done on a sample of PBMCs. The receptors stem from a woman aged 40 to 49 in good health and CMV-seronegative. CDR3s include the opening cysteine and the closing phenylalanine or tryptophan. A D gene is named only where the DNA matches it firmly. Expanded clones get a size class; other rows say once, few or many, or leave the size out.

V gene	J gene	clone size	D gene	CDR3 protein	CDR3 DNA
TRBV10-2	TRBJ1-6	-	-	CASCGGGTYNSPLHF	TGCGCCAGCTGCGGGGGAGGGACCTATAATTCACCCCTCCACTTT
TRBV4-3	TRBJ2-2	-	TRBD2	CASSQESGGTANTGELFF	TGCGCCAGCAGCCAAGAGAGCGGGGGGACCGCGAACACCGGGGAGCTGTTTTTT
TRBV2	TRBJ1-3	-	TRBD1	CASSQDRGGGNTIYF	TGTGCCAGCAGTCAGGACAGGGGTGGAGGAAACACCATATATTTT
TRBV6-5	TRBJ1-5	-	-	CARGGYRDWDQPQHF	TGTGCCAGGGGCGGGTACAGGGATTGGGATCAGCCCCAGCATTTT
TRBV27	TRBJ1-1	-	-	CASSLRSSTEAFF	TGTGCCAGCAGTTTACGGTCGAGCACTGAAGCTTTCTTT
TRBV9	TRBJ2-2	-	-	CASSVGQARANTGELFF	TGTGCCAGCAGCGTAGGACAGGCCAGGGCCAACACCGGGGAGCTGTTTTTT
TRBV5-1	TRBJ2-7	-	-	CASSLEDYEQYF	TGCGCCAGCAGCTTAGAGGACTACGAGCAGTACTTC
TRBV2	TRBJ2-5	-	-	CASTPVGGLQETQYF	TGTGCCAGCACGCCAGTTGGCGGGTTGCAAGAGACCCAGTACTTC
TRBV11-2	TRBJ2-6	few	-	CASSFSTSGANVLTF	TGTGCCAGCAGCTTCAGTACCTCTGGGGCCAACGTCCTGACTTTC
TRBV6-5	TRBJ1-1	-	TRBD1	CASSYSPGQVLAFF	TGTGCCAGCAGTTACTCCCCGGGACAGGTCTTGGCTTTCTTT
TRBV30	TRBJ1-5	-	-	CAWSVGGAGQPQHF	TGTGCCTGGAGTGTGGGGGGGGCCGGACAGCCCCAGCATTTT
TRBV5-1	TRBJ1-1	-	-	CASSLSAGYPTLLNTEAFF	TGCGCCAGCAGCTTGTCGGCAGGGTACCCGACCCTTTTGAACACTGAAGCTTTCTTT
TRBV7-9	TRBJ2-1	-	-	CASSPRTGDNEQFF	TGTGCCAGCAGCCCTCGGACTGGTGACAATGAGCAGTTCTTC
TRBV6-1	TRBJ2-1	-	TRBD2	CASRLGLAALNEQFF	TGTGCCAGCAGATTGGGACTAGCGGCCCTCAATGAGCAGTTCTTC
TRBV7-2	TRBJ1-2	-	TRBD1	CASSLGTGGYGYTF	TGTGCCAGCAGCTTAGGGACAGGAGGCTATGGCTACACCTTC
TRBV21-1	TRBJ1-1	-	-	CASSNPQGDTEAFF	TGTGCCAGCAGCAATCCCCAGGGTGACACTGAAGCTTTCTTT
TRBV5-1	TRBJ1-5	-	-	CASSLQGHSNQPQHF	TGCGCCAGCAGCTTGCAGGGGCACAGCAATCAGCCCCAGCATTTT
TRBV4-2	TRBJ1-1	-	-	CASSQVAGDMNTEAFF	TGTGCCAGCAGCCAAGTGGCCGGGGATATGAACACTGAAGCTTTCTTT
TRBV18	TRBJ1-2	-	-	CASSSGIDRWNYGYTF	TGTGCCAGCTCATCCGGAATTGACAGGTGGAACTATGGCTACACCTTC